Presented here are 2 T cell receptor beta chains from one specimen sequenced in a study of T-cell reconstitution after alpha-beta-depleted transplantation in children. The library targeted TCRbeta and was prepared with unique molecular identifiers. MiXCR was run by TCRdb on the PCR reads, yielding one entry per CDR3 protein. This table has around 250,000 distinct CDR3 sequences, approximately 8% appearing once. The sample in question was PBMCs, mostly from graft donor cells, obtained 180 days after TCRalphabeta/CD19-depleted stem cell transplant. The receptor set was obtained from a male patient between 5 and 17 years old who had a stem cell transplant for acute lymphoblastic leukemia, so the T cells may come from the graft donor.

With respect to this clonotype: A much larger clone differs from this one at a single base, so this may be a read error. J is TRBJ1-1 and V is TRBV29-1, with D perhaps TRBD1 (5 bases). Per the germline V gene, CDR1 is SQVTM and CDR2 is ANQGSEA. CDR3 length equals 16 residues. V lost 3 bases to trimming and J lost 4 bases, with 21 bases between them. The CDR3 reads CSVEARGGRYGTEAFF. CDR3 nucleotides: TGCAGCGTTGAGGCGCGGGGGGGTAGGTACGGCACTGAAGCTTTCTTT.

Turning to this clonotype: A much larger clone differs by one base, so this may be a read error. The V and J genes are TRBV13 and TRBJ2-3; D gene unclear. Trimming left V 8 bases short and J 1 base short, with 16 bases between. In germline, CDR1 is PRHDT, CDR2 FYEKMQ (reference sequence). The CDR3 consists of 15 residues. This CDR3 is CASFLPGDRTDTQYF. The CDR3 coding sequence is TGTGCCAGCTTCCTCCCTGGAGATCGCACAGATACGCAGTATTTT.